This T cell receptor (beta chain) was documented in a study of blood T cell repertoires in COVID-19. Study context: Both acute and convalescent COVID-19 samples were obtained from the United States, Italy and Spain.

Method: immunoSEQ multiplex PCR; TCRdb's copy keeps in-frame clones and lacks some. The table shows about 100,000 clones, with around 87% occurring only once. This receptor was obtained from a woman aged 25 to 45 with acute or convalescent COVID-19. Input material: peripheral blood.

The CDR3, as DNA: TGTGCCAGCAGTCTGACAGGGAAGGGGCAGCCCCAGCATTTT. Its protein is CASSLTGKGQPQHF. J is TRBJ1-5 and V is TRBV6-2 or TRBV6-3, with TRBD1 matching over 7 bases. The junction had 8 bases not matched to a gene; V was cut back by 5 bases and J by 7 bases. The V gene's germline CDR1 is MNHEY and CDR2 SVGEGT. The CDR3 contains 14 residues.